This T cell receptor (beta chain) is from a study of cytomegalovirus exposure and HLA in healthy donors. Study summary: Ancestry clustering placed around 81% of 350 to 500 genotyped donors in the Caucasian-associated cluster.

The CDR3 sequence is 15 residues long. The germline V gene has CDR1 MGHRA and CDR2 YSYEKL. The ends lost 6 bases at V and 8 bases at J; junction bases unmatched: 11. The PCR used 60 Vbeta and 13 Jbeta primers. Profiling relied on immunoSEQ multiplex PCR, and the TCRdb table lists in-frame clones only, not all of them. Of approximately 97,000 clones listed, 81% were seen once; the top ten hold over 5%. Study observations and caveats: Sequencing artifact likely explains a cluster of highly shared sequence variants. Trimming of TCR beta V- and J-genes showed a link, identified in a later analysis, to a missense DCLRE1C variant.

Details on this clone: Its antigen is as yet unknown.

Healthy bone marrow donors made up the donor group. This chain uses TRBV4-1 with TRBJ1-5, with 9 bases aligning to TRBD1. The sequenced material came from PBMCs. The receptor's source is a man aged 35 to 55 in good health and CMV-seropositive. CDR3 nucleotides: TGCGCCAGCAGGGGAATGGACAGGGGAGAGAAGCCCCAGCATTTT. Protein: CASRGMDRGEKPQHF.